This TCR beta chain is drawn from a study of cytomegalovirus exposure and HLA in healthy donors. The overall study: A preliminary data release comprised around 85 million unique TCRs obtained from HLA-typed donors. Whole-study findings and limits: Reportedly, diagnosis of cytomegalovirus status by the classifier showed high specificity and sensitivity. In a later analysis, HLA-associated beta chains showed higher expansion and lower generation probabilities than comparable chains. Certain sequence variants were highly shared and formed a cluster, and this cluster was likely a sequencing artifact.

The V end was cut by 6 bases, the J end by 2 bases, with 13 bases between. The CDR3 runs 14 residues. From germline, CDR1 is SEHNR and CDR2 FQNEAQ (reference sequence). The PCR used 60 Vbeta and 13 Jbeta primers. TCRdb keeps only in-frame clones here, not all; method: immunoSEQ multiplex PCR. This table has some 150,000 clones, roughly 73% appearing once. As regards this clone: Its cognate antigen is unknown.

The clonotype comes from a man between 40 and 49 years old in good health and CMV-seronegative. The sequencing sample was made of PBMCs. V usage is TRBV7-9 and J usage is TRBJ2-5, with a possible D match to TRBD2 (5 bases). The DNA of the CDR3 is TGTGCCAGCAGTTCCGGACTGATTCAAGAGACCCAGTACTTC. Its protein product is CASSSGLIQETQYF.